The T cell receptor beta chain described here comes from a study of blood T cell repertoires in COVID-19. For the study at large: In each case, the material was cDNA or gDNA derived from T cells, B-cell-depleted T cells, or PBMCs.

The participants were between roughly 18 and 100 years old and came from about two dozen US areas. The repertoire was sequenced with immunoSEQ multiplex PCR; TCRdb's copy has only in-frame clones and lacks some. The repertoire includes a few hundred thousand clones, around nine tenths of them detected once, and approximately 1% sits in the top ten. Specimen: PBMCs or T cells enriched from blood (not recorded which). The receptor was isolated from a woman aged 25 to 39 who had been exposed to COVID-19.

The CDR3, as DNA: TGCGCCAGCAGTGATGCCGCGGAGGGGCCCCAAGAGACCCAGTACTTC. This sequence encodes CASSDAAEGPQETQYF. The chain joins TRBV10-2 to TRBJ2-5; weak D call: TRBD2 (6 bases). The CDR3 loop spans 16 amino acids. The V gene lost 3 bases and the J gene lost 1 base, with 15 bases spanning the gap. Germline CDR1 and CDR2: WSHSY and SAAADI.